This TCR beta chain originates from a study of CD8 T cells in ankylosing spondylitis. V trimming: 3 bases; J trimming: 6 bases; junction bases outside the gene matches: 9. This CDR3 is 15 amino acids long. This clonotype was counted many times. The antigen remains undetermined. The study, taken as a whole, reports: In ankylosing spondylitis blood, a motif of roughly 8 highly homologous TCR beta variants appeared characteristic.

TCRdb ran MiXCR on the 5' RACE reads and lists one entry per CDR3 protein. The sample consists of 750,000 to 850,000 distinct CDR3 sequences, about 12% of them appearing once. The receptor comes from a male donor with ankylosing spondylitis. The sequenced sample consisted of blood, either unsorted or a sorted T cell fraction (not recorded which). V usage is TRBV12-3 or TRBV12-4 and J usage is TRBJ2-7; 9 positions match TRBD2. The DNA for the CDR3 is TGTGCCAGCAGTTTCGCTATAGCGGGAGTCTCCGAGCAGTACTTC. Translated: CASSFAIAGVSEQYF.